The sequence of this T cell receptor beta chain was determined in a study of blood T cell repertoires in COVID-19. Measured with immunoSEQ multiplex PCR; TCRdb has only the in-frame clones, and not every one. The profile covers 300,000 to 350,000 clones, with around 85% appearing a single time and roughly 2.3% taken by the ten largest. Participants came from 20 to 25 US areas, aged about 18 to 89 years. Which cohort a participant joined came from the clinical history participants gave. The TCR comes from a man aged 30 to 45 who had recovered from COVID-19. The sample comprised PBMCs or T cells enriched from blood (not recorded which).

This CDR3 reads CASMPHRDTIYF. The CDR3 region has the DNA TGTGCCAGTATGCCCCACCGGGACACCATATATTTT. This chain joins TRBV19 and TRBJ1-3; D is uncertain. From germline, CDR1 is LNHDA and CDR2 SQIVND (reference sequence). Trimming left V 7 bases short and J 8 bases short, with 12 bases between. There are 12 residues in the CDR3. The whole variable domain, filled in from reference TRBV19 and TRBJ1-3, reads DGGITQSPKYLFRKEGQNVTLSCEQNLNHDAMYWYRQDPGQGLRLIYYSQIVNDFQKGDIAEGYSVSREKKESFPLTVTSAQKNPTAFYLCASMPHRDTIYFGEGSWLTVV.